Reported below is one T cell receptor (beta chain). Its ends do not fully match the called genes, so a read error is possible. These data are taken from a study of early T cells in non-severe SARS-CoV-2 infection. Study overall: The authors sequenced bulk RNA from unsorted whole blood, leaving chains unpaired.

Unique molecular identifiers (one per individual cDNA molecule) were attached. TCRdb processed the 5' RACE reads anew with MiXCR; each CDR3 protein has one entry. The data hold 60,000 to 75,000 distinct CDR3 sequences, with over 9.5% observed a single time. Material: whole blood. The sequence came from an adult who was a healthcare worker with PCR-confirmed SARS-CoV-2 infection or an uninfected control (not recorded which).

The CDR3 sequence is CASSPSTRDPGLF. CDR3 DNA: TGTGCCAGCAGCCCTTCGACCCGGGACCCCGGCCTTTTC. This sequence joins TRBV11-2 and TRBJ2-5; D is possibly TRBD1 or TRBD2 (5 bases each). This CDR3 comprises 13 residues. Germline CDR1 reads SGHAT; CDR2 reads FQNNGV.